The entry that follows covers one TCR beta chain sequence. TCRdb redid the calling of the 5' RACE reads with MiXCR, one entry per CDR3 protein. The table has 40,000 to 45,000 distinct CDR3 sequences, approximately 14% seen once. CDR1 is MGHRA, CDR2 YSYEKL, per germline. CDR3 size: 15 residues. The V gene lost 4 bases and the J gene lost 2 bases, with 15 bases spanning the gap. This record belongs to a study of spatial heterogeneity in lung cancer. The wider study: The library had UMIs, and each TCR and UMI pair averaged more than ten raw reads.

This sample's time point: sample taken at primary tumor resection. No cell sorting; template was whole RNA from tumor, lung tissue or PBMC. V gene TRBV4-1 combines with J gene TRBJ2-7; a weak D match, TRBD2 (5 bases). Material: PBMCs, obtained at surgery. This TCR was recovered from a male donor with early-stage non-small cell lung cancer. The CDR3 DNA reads TGCGCCAGCAGCCCCCTAAGCGGAGGCCCCTACGAGCAGTACTTC. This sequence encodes CASSPLSGGPYEQYF.